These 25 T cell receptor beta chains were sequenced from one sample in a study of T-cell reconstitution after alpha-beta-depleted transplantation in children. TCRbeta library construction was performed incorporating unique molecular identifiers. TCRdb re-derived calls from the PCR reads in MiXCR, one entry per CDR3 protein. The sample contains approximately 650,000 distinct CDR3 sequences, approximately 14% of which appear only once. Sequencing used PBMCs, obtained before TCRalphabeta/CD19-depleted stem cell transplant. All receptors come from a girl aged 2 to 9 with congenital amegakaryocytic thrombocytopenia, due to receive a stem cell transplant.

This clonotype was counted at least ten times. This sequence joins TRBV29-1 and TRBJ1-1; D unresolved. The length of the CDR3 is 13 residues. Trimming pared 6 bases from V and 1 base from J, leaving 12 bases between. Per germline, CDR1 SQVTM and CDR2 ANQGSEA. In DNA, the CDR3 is TGCAGCGTCTGGGTCTCGTCGAACACTGAAGCTTTCTTT. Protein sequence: CSVWVSSNTEAFF.

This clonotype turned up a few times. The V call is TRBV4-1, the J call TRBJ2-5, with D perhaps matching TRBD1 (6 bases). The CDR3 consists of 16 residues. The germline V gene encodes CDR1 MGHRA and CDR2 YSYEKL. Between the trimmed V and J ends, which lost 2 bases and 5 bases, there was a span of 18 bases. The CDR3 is CASSQFKGEKIETQYF. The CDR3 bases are TGCGCCAGCAGCCAATTTAAGGGGGAGAAGATCGAGACCCAGTACTTC.

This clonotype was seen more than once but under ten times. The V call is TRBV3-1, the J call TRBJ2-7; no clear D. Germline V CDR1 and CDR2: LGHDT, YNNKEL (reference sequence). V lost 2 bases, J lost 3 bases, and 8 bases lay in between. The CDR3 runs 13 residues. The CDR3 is CASSQTTDYEQYF. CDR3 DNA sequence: TGTGCCAGCAGCCAAACAACCGACTACGAGCAGTACTTC.

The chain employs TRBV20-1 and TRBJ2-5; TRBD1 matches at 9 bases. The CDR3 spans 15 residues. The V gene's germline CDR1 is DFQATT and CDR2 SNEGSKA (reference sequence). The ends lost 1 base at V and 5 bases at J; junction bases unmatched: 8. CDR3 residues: CSARGGGQGKETQYF. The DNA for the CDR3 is TGCAGTGCTAGAGGGGGGGGACAGGGAAAGGAGACCCAGTACTTC.

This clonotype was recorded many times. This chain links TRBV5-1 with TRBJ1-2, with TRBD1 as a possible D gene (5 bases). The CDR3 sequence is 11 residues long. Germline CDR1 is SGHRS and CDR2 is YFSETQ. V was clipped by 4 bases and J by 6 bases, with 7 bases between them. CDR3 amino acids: CASSRGDGYTF. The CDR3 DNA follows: TGCGCCAGCAGCAGGGGAGATGGCTACACCTTC.

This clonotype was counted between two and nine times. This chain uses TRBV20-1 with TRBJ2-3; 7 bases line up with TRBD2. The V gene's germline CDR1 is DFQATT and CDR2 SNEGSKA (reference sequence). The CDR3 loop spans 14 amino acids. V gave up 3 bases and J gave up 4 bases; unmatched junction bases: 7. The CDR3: CSASVRGGPDTQYF. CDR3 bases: TGCAGTGCTAGTGTCCGCGGGGGTCCAGATACGCAGTATTTT.

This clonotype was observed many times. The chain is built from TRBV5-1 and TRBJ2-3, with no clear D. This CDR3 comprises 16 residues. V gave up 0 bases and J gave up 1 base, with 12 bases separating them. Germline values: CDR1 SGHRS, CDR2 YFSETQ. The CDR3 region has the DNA TGCGCCAGCAGCTTGGTTCTTAACAGTGGCACAGATACGCAGTATTTT. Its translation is CASSLVLNSGTDTQYF. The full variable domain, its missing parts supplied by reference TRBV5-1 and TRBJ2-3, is KAGVTQTPRYLIKTRGQQVTLSCSPISGHRSVSWYQQTPGQGLQFLFEYFSETQRNKGNFPGRFSGRQFSNSRSEMNVSTLELGDSALYLCASSLVLNSGTDTQYFGPGTRLTVL.

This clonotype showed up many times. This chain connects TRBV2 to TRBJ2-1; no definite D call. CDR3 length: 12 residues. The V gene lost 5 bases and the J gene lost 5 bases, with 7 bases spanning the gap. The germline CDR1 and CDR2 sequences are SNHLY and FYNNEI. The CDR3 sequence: CASSQTDNEQFF. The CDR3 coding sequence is TGTGCCAGCAGTCAGACTGACAATGAGCAGTTCTTC.

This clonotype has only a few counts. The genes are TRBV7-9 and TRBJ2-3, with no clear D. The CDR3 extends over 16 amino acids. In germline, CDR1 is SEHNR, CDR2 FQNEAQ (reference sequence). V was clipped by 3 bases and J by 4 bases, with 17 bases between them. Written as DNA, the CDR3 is TGTGCCAGCAGCTTTGGTCGCGACGCGTCGGCAGATACGCAGTATTTT. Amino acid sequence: CASSFGRDASADTQYF.

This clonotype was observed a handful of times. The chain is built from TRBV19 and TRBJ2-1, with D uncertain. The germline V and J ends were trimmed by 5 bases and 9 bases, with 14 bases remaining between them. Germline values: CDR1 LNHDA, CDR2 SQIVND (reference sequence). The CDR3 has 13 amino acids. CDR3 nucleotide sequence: TGTGCCAGTAGTCATCCTCTAGTCGGTGAGCAGTTCTTC. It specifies CASSHPLVGEQFF.

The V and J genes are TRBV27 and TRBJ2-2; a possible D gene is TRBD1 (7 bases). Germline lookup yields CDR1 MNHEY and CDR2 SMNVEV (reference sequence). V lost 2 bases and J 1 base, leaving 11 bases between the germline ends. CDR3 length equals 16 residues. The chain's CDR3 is CASSLGGTVNTGELFF. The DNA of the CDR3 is TGTGCCAGCAGTTTAGGAGGGACAGTGAACACCGGGGAGCTGTTTTTT.

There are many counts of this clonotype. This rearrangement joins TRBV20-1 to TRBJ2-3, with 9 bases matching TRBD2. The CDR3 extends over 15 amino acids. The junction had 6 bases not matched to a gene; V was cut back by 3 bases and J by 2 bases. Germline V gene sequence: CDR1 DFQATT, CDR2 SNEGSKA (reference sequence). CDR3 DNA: TGCAGTGCTAGTTCTTCTAGCGGGACCACAGATACGCAGTATTTT. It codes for CSASSSSGTTDTQYF.

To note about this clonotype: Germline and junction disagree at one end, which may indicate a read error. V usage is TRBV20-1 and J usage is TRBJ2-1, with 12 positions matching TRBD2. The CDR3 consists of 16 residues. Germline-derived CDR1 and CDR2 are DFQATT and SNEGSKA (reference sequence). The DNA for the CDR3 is TGCTGTGCTAGAAGACTAGCGGGAGCTGTTGGGAATGAGCAGTTCTTC. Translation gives CCARRLAGAVGNEQFF.

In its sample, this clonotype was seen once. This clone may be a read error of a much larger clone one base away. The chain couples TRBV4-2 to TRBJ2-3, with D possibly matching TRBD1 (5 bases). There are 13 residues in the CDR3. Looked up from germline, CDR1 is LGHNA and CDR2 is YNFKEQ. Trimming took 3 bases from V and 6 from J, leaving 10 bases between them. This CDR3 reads CASSHQGPDTQYF. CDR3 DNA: TGTGCCAGCAGCCACCAGGGTCCGGATACGCAGTATTTT.

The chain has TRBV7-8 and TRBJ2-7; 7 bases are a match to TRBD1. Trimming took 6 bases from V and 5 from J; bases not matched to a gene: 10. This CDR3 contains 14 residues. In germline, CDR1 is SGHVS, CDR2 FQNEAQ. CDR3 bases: TGTGCCAGCAGGCCGCCGGGACAGAGAAACGAGCAGTACTTC. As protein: CASRPPGQRNEQYF.

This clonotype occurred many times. The CDR3 spells CASSTRRTSGAHYEQYF. CDR3 in DNA: TGTGCCAGCAGTACCCGACGGACTAGCGGAGCCCACTACGAGCAGTACTTC. This chain connects TRBV12-3 or TRBV12-4 to TRBJ2-7; 10 bases fit TRBD2. The CDR3 spans 17 residues. The V and J ends lost 5 bases and 3 bases, in that order; junction bases with no gene match: 13.

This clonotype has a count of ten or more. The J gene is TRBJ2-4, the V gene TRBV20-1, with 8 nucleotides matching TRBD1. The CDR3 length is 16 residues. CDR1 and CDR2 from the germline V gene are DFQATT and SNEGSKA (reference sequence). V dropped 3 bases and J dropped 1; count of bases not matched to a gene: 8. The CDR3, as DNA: TGCAGTGCTAGGCCCCATCAGGGGGCTGCCAAAAACATTCAGTACTTC. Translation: CSARPHQGAAKNIQYF.

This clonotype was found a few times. The CDR3 bases are TGTGCCTCCGGGTGGATCCAAGAGACCCAGTACTTC. Translating gives CASGWIQETQYF. The V gene is TRBV30, the J gene TRBJ2-5, with no clear D. V lost 7 bases and J lost 1, with 10 bases in between. The CDR3 sequence is 12 residues long. In germline, CDR1 is GTSNPN, CDR2 SVGIG (reference sequence).

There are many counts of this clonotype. The CDR3 sequence is CASSLGQVGSSYNEQFF. The CDR3 coding sequence is TGTGCCAGCAGTCTTGGACAGGTCGGGAGCTCCTACAATGAGCAGTTCTTC. The J gene is TRBJ2-1, the V gene TRBV27; TRBD1 is a possible D gene (7 bases). This CDR3 is 17 amino acids long. Germline-derived CDR1 and CDR2 are MNHEY and SMNVEV (reference sequence). Trimming took 5 bases from V and 0 from J, leaving 17 bases between them.

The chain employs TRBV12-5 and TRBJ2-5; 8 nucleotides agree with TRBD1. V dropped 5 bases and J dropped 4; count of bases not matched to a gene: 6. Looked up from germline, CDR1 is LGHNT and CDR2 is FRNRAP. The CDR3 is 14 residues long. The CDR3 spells CASGLDRGGETQYF. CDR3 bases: TGTGCTAGTGGTCTTGACAGGGGAGGAGAGACCCAGTACTTC.

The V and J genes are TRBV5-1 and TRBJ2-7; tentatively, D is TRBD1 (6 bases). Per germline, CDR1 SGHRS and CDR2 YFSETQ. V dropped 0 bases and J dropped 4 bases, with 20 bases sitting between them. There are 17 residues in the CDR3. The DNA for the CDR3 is TGCGCCAGCAGCTTGGCCCACAGTCCCCAGGGGCGTTACGAGCAGTACTTC. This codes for CASSLAHSPQGRYEQYF.

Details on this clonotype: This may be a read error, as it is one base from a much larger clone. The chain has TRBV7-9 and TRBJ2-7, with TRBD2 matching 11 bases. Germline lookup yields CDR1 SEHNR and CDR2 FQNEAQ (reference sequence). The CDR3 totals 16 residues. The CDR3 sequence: CASSSPGLAVNYEKYF. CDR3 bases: TGTGCCAGCAGCTCCCCGGGACTAGCGGTGAACTACGAGAAGTACTTC.

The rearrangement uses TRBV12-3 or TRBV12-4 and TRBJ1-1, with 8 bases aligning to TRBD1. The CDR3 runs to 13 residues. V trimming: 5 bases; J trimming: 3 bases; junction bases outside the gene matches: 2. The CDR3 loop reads CASSAGQDTEAFF. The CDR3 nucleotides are TGTGCCAGCAGTGCGGGACAGGACACTGAAGCTTTCTTT.

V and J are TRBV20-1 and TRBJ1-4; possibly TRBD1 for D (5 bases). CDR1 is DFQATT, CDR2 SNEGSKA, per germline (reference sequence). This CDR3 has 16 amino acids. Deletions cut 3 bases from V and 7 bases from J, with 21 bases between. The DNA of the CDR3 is TGCAGTGCTAGGTTCAGGGAGGGCGGAGTGGTTGAAAAACTGTTTTTT. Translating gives CSARFREGGVVEKLFF.

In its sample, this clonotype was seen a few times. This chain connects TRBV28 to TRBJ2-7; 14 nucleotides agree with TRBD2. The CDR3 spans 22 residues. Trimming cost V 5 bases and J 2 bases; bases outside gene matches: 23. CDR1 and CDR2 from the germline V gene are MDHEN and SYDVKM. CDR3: CASSGPTSSLTTSGRVPYEQYF. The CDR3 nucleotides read TGTGCCAGCAGTGGCCCGACCTCTAGCTTAACGACTAGCGGGAGGGTCCCCTACGAGCAGTACTTC.